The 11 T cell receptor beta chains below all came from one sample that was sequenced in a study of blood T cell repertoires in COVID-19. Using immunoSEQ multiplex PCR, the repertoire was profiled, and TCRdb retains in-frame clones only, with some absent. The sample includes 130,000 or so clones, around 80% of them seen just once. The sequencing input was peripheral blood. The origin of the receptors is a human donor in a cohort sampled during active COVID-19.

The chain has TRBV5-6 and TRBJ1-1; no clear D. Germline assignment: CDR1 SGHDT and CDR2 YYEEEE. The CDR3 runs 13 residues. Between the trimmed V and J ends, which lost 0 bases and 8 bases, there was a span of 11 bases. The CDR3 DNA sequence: TGTGCCAGCAGCTTGGCCCTGATGGCAGAAGCTTTCTTT. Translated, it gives CASSLALMAEAFF.

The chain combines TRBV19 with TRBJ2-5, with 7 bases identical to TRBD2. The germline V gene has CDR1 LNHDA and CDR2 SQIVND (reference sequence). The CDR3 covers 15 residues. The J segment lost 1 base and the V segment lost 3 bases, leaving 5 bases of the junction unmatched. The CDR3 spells CASSISGTTQETQYF. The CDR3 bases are TGTGCCAGTAGTATCTCCGGGACTACCCAAGAGACCCAGTACTTC.

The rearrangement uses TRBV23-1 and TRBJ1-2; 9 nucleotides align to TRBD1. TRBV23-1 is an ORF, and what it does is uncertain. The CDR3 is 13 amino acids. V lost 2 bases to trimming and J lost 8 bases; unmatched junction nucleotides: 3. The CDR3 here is CASSQNRGPGYTF. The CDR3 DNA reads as TGCGCCAGCAGTCAAAACAGGGGGCCGGGCTACACCTTC.

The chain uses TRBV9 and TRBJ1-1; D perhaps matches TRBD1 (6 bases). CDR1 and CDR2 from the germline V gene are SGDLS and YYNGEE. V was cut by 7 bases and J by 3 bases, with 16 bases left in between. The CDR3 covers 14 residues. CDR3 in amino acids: CASSRGGADTEAFF. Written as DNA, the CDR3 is TGTGCCAGCTCCCGTGGGGGCGCCGACACTGAAGCTTTCTTT.

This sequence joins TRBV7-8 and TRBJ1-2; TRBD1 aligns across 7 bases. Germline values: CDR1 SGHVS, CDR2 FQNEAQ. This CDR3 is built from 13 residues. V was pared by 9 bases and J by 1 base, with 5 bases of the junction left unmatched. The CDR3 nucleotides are TGTGCCAGTACCACAGGGGTTAACTATGGCTACACCTTC. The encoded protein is CASTTGVNYGYTF.

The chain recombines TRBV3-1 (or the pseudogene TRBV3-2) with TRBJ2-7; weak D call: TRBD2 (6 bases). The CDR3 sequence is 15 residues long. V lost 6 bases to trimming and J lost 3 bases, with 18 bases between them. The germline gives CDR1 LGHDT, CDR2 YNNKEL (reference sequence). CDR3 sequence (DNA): TGTGCCAGCAGTGCCGGGGACTCCATCTACTACGAGCAGTACTTC. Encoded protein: CASSAGDSIYYEQYF.

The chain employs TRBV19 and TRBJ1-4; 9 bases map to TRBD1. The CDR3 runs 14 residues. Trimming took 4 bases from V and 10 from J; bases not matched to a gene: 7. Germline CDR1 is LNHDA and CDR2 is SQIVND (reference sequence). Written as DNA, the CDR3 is TGTGCCAGTAGTACCCCGGGACAGGGTGGAAAACTGTTTTTT. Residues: CASSTPGQGGKLFF.

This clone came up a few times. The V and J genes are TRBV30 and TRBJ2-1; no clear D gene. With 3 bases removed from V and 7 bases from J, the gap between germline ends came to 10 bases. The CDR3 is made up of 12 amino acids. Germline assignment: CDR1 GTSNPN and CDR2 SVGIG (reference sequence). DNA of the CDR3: TGTGCCTGGAGCCTTGTCCGGAATGAGCAGTTCTTC. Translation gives CAWSLVRNEQFF.

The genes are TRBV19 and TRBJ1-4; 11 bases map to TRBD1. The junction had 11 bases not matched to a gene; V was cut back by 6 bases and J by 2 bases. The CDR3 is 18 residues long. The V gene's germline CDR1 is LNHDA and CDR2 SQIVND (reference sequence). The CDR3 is CASRPPGQGVGTNEKLFF. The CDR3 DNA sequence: TGTGCCAGTAGGCCTCCGGGACAGGGGGTAGGGACTAATGAAAAACTGTTTTTT.

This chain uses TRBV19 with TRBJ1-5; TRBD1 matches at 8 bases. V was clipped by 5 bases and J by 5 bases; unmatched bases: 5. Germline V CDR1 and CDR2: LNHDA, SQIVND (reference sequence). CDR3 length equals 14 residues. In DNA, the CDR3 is TGTGCCAGTAGTCCGGACAGGGCGGATCAGCCCCAGCATTTT. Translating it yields CASSPDRADQPQHF.

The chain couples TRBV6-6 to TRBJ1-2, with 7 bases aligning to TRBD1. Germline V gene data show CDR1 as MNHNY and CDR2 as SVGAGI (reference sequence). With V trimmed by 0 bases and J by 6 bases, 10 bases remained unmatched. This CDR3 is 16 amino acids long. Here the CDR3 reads CASSYSDRAFSDGYTF. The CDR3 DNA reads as TGTGCCAGCAGTTACTCAGACAGGGCCTTTTCCGATGGCTACACCTTC.